This TCR beta chain derives from a study of control samples from healthy donors and cancer patients. Profiling relied on immunoSEQ multiplex PCR, and the TCRdb table lists in-frame clones only, not all of them. Of more than 85,000 clones in the sample, about 92% are singletons; the top ten hold 2% to 2.5%. Germline V gives CDR1 SNHLY, CDR2 FYNNEI. This CDR3 region has 17 residues. V was pared by 2 bases and J by 0 bases, with 14 bases between. The V call is TRBV2, the J call TRBJ1-3; D call uncertain. The TCR was taken from a woman aged 18-30 years in good health. The material sequenced was blood. The CDR3 nucleotides read TGTGCCAGCAGTGAATTGGGGTTTTCGGACTCTGGAAACACCATATATTTT. It specifies CASSELGFSDSGNTIYF.